The rows below give T cell receptor beta chains drawn from one sample of a study of cytomegalovirus exposure and HLA in healthy donors. The repertoire was sequenced with immunoSEQ multiplex PCR; TCRdb's copy has only in-frame clones and lacks some. The sample lists 170,000 or so clones; around 80% were seen once. The material sequenced was PBMCs. These receptors came from a man aged 18 to 35 in good health and CMV-seronegative. Both conserved end residues are part of each CDR3. Each record gives: J gene, clone size, D gene, V gene, CDR3 protein, CDR3 DNA. A D gene is named only where the DNA matches it firmly. Size tells how often a clone was seen (once, few, many) or the class of an expanded clone, and some rows leave it out.

>TRBJ1-2|NA|TRBD1|TRBV7-2
CASSQGQVNYGYTF
TGTGCCAGCAGCCAGGGACAGGTCAACTATGGCTACACCTTC
>TRBJ1-2|NA|NA|TRBV27
CASSLGNPNYGYTF
TGTGCCAGCAGTTTGGGCAATCCTAACTATGGCTACACCTTC
>TRBJ2-1|NA|NA|TRBV10-3
CAIEGGAGPPNEQFF
TGTGCCATCGAGGGTGGAGCGGGCCCTCCCAATGAGCAGTTCTTC
>TRBJ2-1|NA|TRBD2|TRBV6-1
CASSEAFQRGFAEQFF
TGTGCCAGCAGTGAAGCTTTCCAGCGGGGGTTCGCTGAGCAGTTCTTC
>TRBJ2-7|once|TRBD2|TRBV5-1
CASSSRRGGSRSYEQYF
TGCGCCAGCAGCTCGAGAAGGGGCGGGAGCCGCTCCTACGAGCAGTACTTC
>TRBJ2-1|NA|NA|TRBV11-3
CASSSPLNRDPQFF
TGTGCCAGCAGCTCGCCCCTTAACAGGGACCCTCAGTTCTTC
>TRBJ1-5|few|TRBD1|TRBV12-5
CASGLTPGQNQPQHF
TGTGCTAGTGGTTTGACACCGGGACAGAATCAGCCCCAGCATTTT
>TRBJ2-7|NA|NA|TRBV18
CASSPPTRSEQYF
TGTGCCAGCTCACCACCGACGCGGTCCGAGCAGTACTTC
>TRBJ1-1|NA|TRBD1|TRBV5-1
CASRLTGGSEAFF
TGCGCCAGCAGATTGACAGGGGGTTCGGAAGCTTTCTTT
>TRBJ2-6|NA|NA|TRBV7-2
CASEGEAVVPSGANVLTF
TGTGCCAGCGAAGGCGAGGCGGTTGTCCCCTCTGGGGCCAACGTCCTGACTTTC
>TRBJ1-2|once|TRBD1|TRBV10-3
CAISPTGEGYGYTF
TGTGCCATCAGCCCGACAGGGGAGGGCTATGGCTACACCTTC
>TRBJ2-7|NA|TRBD1|TRBV9
CASSSYDRGRDEQYF
TGTGCCAGCAGCTCCTATGACAGGGGGCGCGACGAGCAGTACTTC
>TRBJ2-7|NA|TRBD1|TRBV7-9
CASSRQGEQYF
TGTGCCAGCAGCCGACAGGGGGAGCAGTACTTC
>TRBJ1-1|NA|TRBD1|TRBV6-5
CASSRQGAGTEAFF
TGTGCCAGCAGCCGACAGGGGGCCGGGACTGAAGCTTTCTTT
>TRBJ1-2|NA|NA|TRBV29-1
CSVEDTAGDYGYTF
TGCAGCGTTGAAGATACGGCAGGCGACTATGGCTACACCTTC
>TRBJ1-2|few|NA|TRBV27
CAASGYGYTF
TGTGCCGCCTCGGGTTATGGCTACACCTTC
>TRBJ1-6|few|NA|TRBV27
CASSSRGSSYNSPLHF
TGTGCCAGCAGTTCTCGGGGGAGCTCCTATAATTCACCCCTCCACTTT
>TRBJ1-1|NA|NA|TRBV11-2
CASSPGGEAFF
TGTGCCAGCAGCCCCGGGGGGGAAGCTTTCTTT
>TRBJ1-2|NA|NA|TRBV6-1
CASSESAAGIVYGYTF
TGTGCCAGCAGTGAGTCTGCCGCAGGGATTGTCTATGGCTACACCTTC
>TRBJ2-2|NA|NA|TRBV18
CASSPGETNTGELFF
TGTGCCAGCTCACCCGGGGAAACGAACACCGGGGAGCTGTTTTTT
>TRBJ2-3|NA|TRBD2|TRBV13
CASSLKSGVVDTQYF
TGTGCCAGCAGCTTAAAGAGCGGGGTGGTAGATACGCAGTATTTT
>TRBJ2-7|NA|TRBD2|TRBV27
CASSLSYQREGFYEQYF
TGTGCCAGCAGTTTATCGTACCAGCGGGAGGGATTCTACGAGCAGTACTTC
>TRBJ2-5|NA|TRBD1|TRBV5-4
CASSAGQGSGETQYF
TGTGCCAGCAGCGCGGGACAGGGGTCGGGGGAGACCCAGTACTTC
>TRBJ1-2|few|NA|TRBV12-5
CASGSPGRGGYTF
TGTGCTAGTGGCTCCCCAGGTCGAGGGGGCTACACCTTC
>TRBJ2-3|NA|NA|TRBV4-3
CASSQDVSLTGTDTQYF
TGCGCCAGCAGCCAAGATGTTAGTTTAACTGGCACAGATACGCAGTATTTT
>TRBJ2-7|few|NA|TRBV7-9
CSSIGQSYEQYF
TGTTCCAGCATTGGGCAGTCCTACGAGCAGTACTTC
>TRBJ2-1|NA|NA|TRBV14
CASSRSGSSEQFF
TGTGCCAGCAGCCGATCAGGGTCGAGTGAGCAGTTCTTC
>TRBJ2-3|NA|NA|TRBV5-1
CASSIGQPTDTQYF
TGCGCCAGCAGCATTGGACAGCCCACAGATACGCAGTATTTT
>TRBJ1-3|NA|NA|TRBV7-9
CSSNQFTGNTIYF
TGTTCCAGCAACCAGTTCACTGGAAACACCATATATTTT
>TRBJ1-2|few|NA|TRBV7-9
CASSYFRATGRGAEDGYTF
TGTGCCAGCTCCTATTTTAGGGCAACCGGGAGGGGCGCAGAAGATGGCTACACCTTC
>TRBJ1-5|NA|TRBD1|TRBV5-6
CASSSTGPGGQPQHF
TGTGCCAGCAGCTCCACAGGACCAGGGGGGCAGCCCCAGCATTTT
>TRBJ1-4|NA|NA|TRBV15
CATSRGSGVVEKLFF
TGTGCCACCAGCAGAGGGTCAGGGGTTGTTGAAAAACTGTTTTTT
>TRBJ1-5|NA|NA|TRBV4-1
CASSQDLNQPQHF
TGCGCCAGCAGCCAAGATCTAAATCAGCCCCAGCATTTT
>TRBJ1-5|once|TRBD1|TRBV6-6
CASSHRDRDSNQPQHF
TGTGCCAGCAGTCACCGGGACAGGGATAGCAATCAGCCCCAGCATTTT
>TRBJ2-7|NA|NA|TRBV28
CASSRLGEQYF
TGTGCCAGCAGTCGACTCGGCGAGCAGTACTTC
>TRBJ2-5|NA|NA|TRBV7-9
CASSFPPVGEVETQYF
TGTGCCAGCAGCTTCCCTCCGGTGGGGGAGGTGGAGACCCAGTACTTC
>TRBJ2-3|NA|NA|TRBV13
CASSLGVGGGTDTQYF
TGTGCCAGCAGCTTAGGTGTAGGGGGTGGCACAGATACGCAGTATTTT
>TRBJ2-1|NA|NA|TRBV6-1
CATRTVPYNEQFF
TGTGCCACAAGGACAGTTCCCTACAATGAGCAGTTCTTC
>TRBJ1-4|few|TRBD1|TRBV5-6
CASSEDRGLPKGLNEKLFF
TGTGCCAGCAGCGAGGACAGGGGGCTCCCGAAGGGCCTCAATGAAAAACTGTTTTTT
>TRBJ2-5|NA|NA|TRBV19
CASSTGDGRETQYF
TGTGCCAGTAGTACGGGAGACGGCCGGGAGACCCAGTACTTC
>TRBJ2-5|NA|TRBD2|TRBV28
CASSLSGGWETQYF
TGTGCCAGCAGTTTGTCGGGAGGGTGGGAGACCCAGTACTTC
>TRBJ1-2|NA|NA|TRBV9
CASSSGGRGPDGYTF
TGTGCCAGCAGCTCCGGAGGGCGGGGGCCAGATGGCTACACCTTC
>TRBJ2-7|once|TRBD2|TRBV27
CASRGLAGGYEQYF
TGTGCCAGCAGGGGACTAGCGGGAGGGTACGAGCAGTACTTC
>TRBJ1-2|once|NA|TRBV29-1
CSVGEIYGYTF
TGCAGCGTTGGTGAGATCTATGGCTACACCTTC
>TRBJ1-1|NA|NA|TRBV29-1
CSVEPTGRNTEAFF
TGCAGCGTTGAACCAACAGGGCGGAACACTGAAGCTTTCTTT
>TRBJ2-3|NA|TRBD2|TRBV19
CASSIRTSGTDTQYF
TGTGCCAGTAGTATCCGGACTAGCGGCACAGATACGCAGTATTTT
>TRBJ2-7|NA|NA|TRBV15
CATEGGGEQYF
TGTGCCACCGAAGGGGGGGGCGAGCAGTACTTC
>TRBJ1-5|NA|NA|TRBV28
CASSLRGPSSNQPQHF
TGTGCCAGCAGTCTTAGGGGTCCCAGCAGCAATCAGCCCCAGCATTTT
>TRBJ1-6|NA|TRBD1|TRBV5-1
CASSLDSAGQNNSPLHF
TGCGCCAGCAGCTTGGATAGTGCGGGACAGAATAATTCACCCCTCCACTTT
>TRBJ2-5|NA|TRBD1|TRBV12-5
CASGFLTGARGTQYF
TGTGCTAGTGGTTTTCTCACAGGGGCCCGGGGGACCCAGTACTTC
>TRBJ1-4|few|TRBD1|TRBV30
CAQGQGREKLFF
TGTGCCCAGGGACAGGGAAGGGAAAAACTGTTTTTT